The rows below give T cell receptor beta chains drawn from one sample of a study of blood T cells in healthy people across ages. TCRdb analysed the 5' RACE reads with MiXCR anew, one entry per CDR3 protein. The top ten hold 13% of the sample, which has some 900,000 distinct CDR3 sequences, under 50% seen once. Sequencing was carried out using blood. The receptors were gathered from a man aged 30-40 years in good health. Both conserved end residues are part of each CDR3. D genes are given only for firm matches. Clone size, where shown, is once, few, many, or a class for clones that have expanded.

clone_size: many; cdr3_length: 14; v_call: TRBV4-1; d_call: .; j_call: TRBJ2-1; cdr3_nt: TGCGCCAGCAGCCTCATGGGGACCTACAATGAGCAGTTCTTC; cdr3_aa: CASSLMGTYNEQFF
clone_size: .; cdr3_length: 14; v_call: TRBV6-5; d_call: .; j_call: TRBJ2-2; cdr3_nt: TGTGCCAGCAGTACCAACAGGGCTGGCGGGGAGCTGTTTTTT; cdr3_aa: CASSTNRAGGELFF
clone_size: .; cdr3_length: 13; v_call: TRBV29-1; d_call: TRBD1; j_call: TRBJ2-7; cdr3_nt: TGCAGCGCCAGCGACAGGGGAAAGCACGAGCAGTACTTC; cdr3_aa: CSASDRGKHEQYF
clone_size: many; cdr3_length: 19; v_call: TRBV14; d_call: TRBD2; j_call: TRBJ2-5; cdr3_nt: TGTGCCAGCAGCCAAGGAACTACCGGGACTAGATTTTGGCAAGAGACCCAGTACTTC; cdr3_aa: CASSQGTTGTRFWQETQYF
clone_size: .; cdr3_length: 16; v_call: TRBV3-1; d_call: TRBD1; j_call: TRBJ2-2; cdr3_nt: TGTGCCAGCAGCCCGGGACAGGGAATAAACACCGGGGAGCTGTTTTTT; cdr3_aa: CASSPGQGINTGELFF
clone_size: .; cdr3_length: 16; v_call: TRBV28; d_call: .; j_call: TRBJ1-2; cdr3_nt: TGTGCCAGCAGTGTCGACAGGCTACCAGCTAACTATGGCTACACCTTC; cdr3_aa: CASSVDRLPANYGYTF
clone_size: once; cdr3_length: 15; v_call: TRBV6-6; d_call: .; j_call: TRBJ1-2; cdr3_nt: TGTGCCAGCAGTTTTATTGAGACCGTCGGGAATGGCTACACCTTC; cdr3_aa: CASSFIETVGNGYTF
clone_size: .; cdr3_length: 14; v_call: TRBV7-2; d_call: TRBD2; j_call: TRBJ2-7; cdr3_nt: TGTGCCAGCAGCTCTTCTAGCGGGTTATACGAGCAGTACTTC; cdr3_aa: CASSSSSGLYEQYF
clone_size: .; cdr3_length: 16; v_call: TRBV7-2; d_call: .; j_call: TRBJ1-1; cdr3_nt: TGTGCCAGCAGAAGTAGGGGGGGAATGGGTAACACTGAAGCTTTCTTT; cdr3_aa: CASRSRGGMGNTEAFF
clone_size: .; cdr3_length: 15; v_call: TRBV3-1; d_call: .; j_call: TRBJ1-1; cdr3_nt: TGTGCCAGCAGCCCACGACAGATCATGAACACTGAAGCTTTCTTT; cdr3_aa: CASSPRQIMNTEAFF
clone_size: .; cdr3_length: 13; v_call: TRBV20-1; d_call: TRBD2; j_call: TRBJ2-5; cdr3_nt: TGCAGTGCTAGGGGAGCGGGACTGGAGACCCAGTACTTC; cdr3_aa: CSARGAGLETQYF
clone_size: .; cdr3_length: 15; v_call: TRBV9; d_call: TRBD1; j_call: TRBJ2-7; cdr3_nt: TGTGCCAGCAGCGTCGGACAGGGGACAACCTACGAGCAGTACTTC; cdr3_aa: CASSVGQGTTYEQYF
clone_size: .; cdr3_length: 14; v_call: TRBV3-1; d_call: .; j_call: TRBJ1-5; cdr3_nt: TGTGCCAGCAGCCAAGATACCACGGTACAGCCCCAGCATTTT; cdr3_aa: CASSQDTTVQPQHF
clone_size: many; cdr3_length: 16; v_call: TRBV6-2/TRBV6-3; d_call: .; j_call: TRBJ1-5; cdr3_nt: TGTGCCAGCAGTTACCCGGAGATGGGGTTTCCTCAGCCCCAGCATTTT; cdr3_aa: CASSYPEMGFPQPQHF
clone_size: few; cdr3_length: 16; v_call: TRBV25-1; d_call: TRBD2; j_call: TRBJ2-2; cdr3_nt: TGTGCCAGCAGTGAATATAGCGGGGGCCACACCGGGGAGCTGTTTTTT; cdr3_aa: CASSEYSGGHTGELFF
clone_size: .; cdr3_length: 14; v_call: TRBV20-1; d_call: .; j_call: TRBJ2-4; cdr3_nt: TGCAGTGCTAGAGATCGGTCAAACCCCGTGGAGCAGTACTTC; cdr3_aa: CSARDRSNPVEQYF
clone_size: few; cdr3_length: 12; v_call: TRBV15; d_call: .; j_call: TRBJ1-2; cdr3_nt: TGTGCCACCAGCAGAGATGGAGAGGGCTACACCTTC; cdr3_aa: CATSRDGEGYTF
clone_size: .; cdr3_length: 11; v_call: TRBV20-1; d_call: .; j_call: TRBJ2-5; cdr3_nt: TGCAGTGCTTGGGGACGCGAGACCCAGTACTTC; cdr3_aa: CSAWGRETQYF
clone_size: .; cdr3_length: 15; v_call: TRBV7-2; d_call: TRBD2; j_call: TRBJ2-1; cdr3_nt: TGTGCCAGCAGCCTGGGGGGGATTAGGCTGCGGGAGCAGTTCTTC; cdr3_aa: CASSLGGIRLREQFF
clone_size: .; cdr3_length: 14; v_call: TRBV2; d_call: TRBD2; j_call: TRBJ2-5; cdr3_nt: TGTGCCAGCAGTCCCGGGACTAGTAGCGAGACCCAGTACTTC; cdr3_aa: CASSPGTSSETQYF
clone_size: .; cdr3_length: 15; v_call: TRBV20-1; d_call: .; j_call: TRBJ1-5; cdr3_nt: TGCAGTGCTAGAGTGGGTGGGGTGAGCAATCAGCCCCAGCATTTT; cdr3_aa: CSARVGGVSNQPQHF
clone_size: .; cdr3_length: 14; v_call: TRBV10-3; d_call: TRBD1; j_call: TRBJ1-4; cdr3_nt: TGTGCCATCAGTGGGACAGGGACTAATGAAAAACTGTTTTTT; cdr3_aa: CAISGTGTNEKLFF